The 12 T cell receptor beta chains listed next were all sequenced from one sample in a study of OX40 agonist ivuxolimab in advanced cancers. Repertoires were generated with immunoSEQ multiplex PCR, while TCRdb's copy carries only in-frame clones and drops some. This table has about 71,000 clones, just under 95% appearing once. The sample consisted of CD4+ or CD8+ T cells sorted from blood, taken in a trial of the OX40 agonist ivuxolimab. The receptors derive from an adult with an advanced solid tumor such as melanoma, head and neck, liver or kidney cancer.

The chain is built from TRBV6-5 and TRBJ2-1, with D possibly matching TRBD2 (5 bases). The CDR3 consists of 13 residues. V was cut by 5 bases and J by 6 bases, with 11 bases left in between. Germline CDR1 MNHEY, CDR2 SVGAGI. The DNA for the CDR3 is TGTGCCAGCAGTGGCGGGCCGGTCAATGAGCAGTTCTTC. Its protein is CASSGGPVNEQFF.

The V and J genes are TRBV30 and TRBJ2-7; D is perhaps TRBD2 (7 bases). With 4 bases removed from V and 6 bases from J, the gap between germline ends came to 13 bases. CDR1 GTSNPN and CDR2 SVGIG come from the germline V gene (reference sequence). This CDR3 has 12 residues. CDR3 bases: TGTGCCTGGAATCTTGCGGGGGCCGAGCAGTACTTC. Translating gives CAWNLAGAEQYF.

The V and J genes are TRBV13 and TRBJ2-5; tentative D call: TRBD2 (5 bases). The germline V gene has CDR1 PRHDT and CDR2 FYEKMQ (reference sequence). The ends were cut back, 4 bases at V and 1 base at J, with 7 bases in the middle. CDR3 length: 13 amino acids. For the CDR3, the DNA is TGTGCCAGCAGCTCGGACTCCCAAGAGACCCAGTACTTC. Its translation is CASSSDSQETQYF.

V gene TRBV27 combines with J gene TRBJ2-2; the D gene is possibly TRBD1 (5 bases). The CDR3 totals 15 residues. V lost 5 bases to trimming and J lost 4 bases, with 14 bases between them. Germline CDR1 is MNHEY and CDR2 is SMNVEV (reference sequence). CDR3 DNA sequence: TGTGCCAGCAGTCCCCAGGGATCAGTCACCGGGGAGCTGTTTTTT. Translated: CASSPQGSVTGELFF.

This chain connects TRBV30 to TRBJ2-3; tentatively, D is TRBD1 (6 bases). Germline V gene lookup returns CDR1 GTSNPN and CDR2 SVGIG (reference sequence). The CDR3 is 14 amino acids. V lost 3 bases, J lost 6 bases, and 16 bases lay in between. The CDR3 region has the DNA TGTGCCTGGAGGGTACGGACCCAGGGGGATACGCAGTATTTT. Its translation: CAWRVRTQGDTQYF. The full variable domain, rest sourced from reference TRBV30 and TRBJ2-3, is SQTIHQWPATLVQPVGSPLSLECTVEGTSNPNLYWYRQAAGRGLQLLFYSVGIGQISSEVPQNLSASRPQDRQFILSSKKLLLSDSGFYLCAWRVRTQGDTQYFGPGTRLTVL.

This rearrangement joins TRBV11-2 to TRBJ2-1; possible D gene TRBD2, 5 bases. Germline V gives CDR1 SGHAT, CDR2 FQNNGV. Trimming pared 5 bases from V and 7 bases from J, leaving 15 bases between. The CDR3 loop spans 14 amino acids. In nucleotides, the CDR3 is TGTGCCAGCAGCCCCTACGGGATTATAAATGAGCAGTTCTTC. Translating gives CASSPYGIINEQFF. Full variable domain (remainder filled in from reference TRBV11-2 and TRBJ2-1): EAGVAQSPRYKIIEKRQSVAFWCNPISGHATLYWYQQILGQGPKLLIQFQNNGVVDDSQLPKDRFSAERLKGVDSTLKIQPAKLEDSAVYLCASSPYGIINEQFFGPGTRLTVL.

With regard to this clone: Distinct nucleotide sequences in the sample also encode this CDR3. The chain uses TRBV7-6 and TRBJ2-3; 12 positions agree with TRBD2. Trimming removed 4 bases from V and 0 bases from J; junction bases left unmatched: 2. The CDR3 is made up of 16 amino acids. Germline V gene data show CDR1 as SGHVS and CDR2 as FNYEAQ. CDR3 coding DNA: TGTGCCAGCAGCTCCCTAGCGGGGGGGAGCACAGATACGCAGTATTTT. Protein: CASSSLAGGSTDTQYF.

The gene calls are TRBV14 and TRBJ1-2, with D perhaps matching TRBD1 (6 bases). The V and J ends lost 2 bases and 0 bases respectively, with 16 bases between them. This CDR3 is 17 amino acids long. Germline CDR1 is SGHDN and CDR2 is FVKESK. This CDR3 is CASSQKIQGTPNYGYTF. CDR3 coding DNA: TGTGCCAGCAGCCAAAAAATACAGGGTACCCCTAACTATGGCTACACCTTC.

This rearrangement joins TRBV6-9 to TRBJ1-5; no firm D call. The CDR3 is 15 residues long. V was clipped by 2 bases and J by 7 bases, with 15 bases between them. Germline V gene lookup returns CDR1 MNHGY and CDR2 SVAAGI. CDR3 sequence (DNA): TGTGCCAGCAGTTATAGGATGGGTCCTCGGCAGCCCCAGCATTTT. Protein sequence: CASSYRMGPRQPQHF.

The V and J genes are TRBV29-1 and TRBJ1-1, with D possibly TRBD1 on 5 matching bases. The CDR3 contains 14 residues. Germline lookup yields CDR1 SQVTM and CDR2 ANQGSEA. Trimming stripped 7 bases from V and 0 bases from J, with 15 bases between. In DNA, the CDR3 is TGCAGCGGGGTCCGGGGGATCATGAACACTGAAGCTTTCTTT. Translation gives CSGVRGIMNTEAFF.

This sequence joins TRBV15 and TRBJ2-2; TRBD2 matches 10 bases. Per germline, CDR1 LNHNV and CDR2 YYDKDF (reference sequence). CDR3 length equals 16 residues. The V segment lost 8 bases and the J segment 4 bases; nucleotides outside the gene matches: 10. As DNA, the CDR3 is TGTGCCACCGGAACAGCGGGAGGGATACTCACCGGGGAGCTGTTTTTT. Encoded protein: CATGTAGGILTGELFF.

The chain couples TRBV9 to TRBJ2-7, with D perhaps TRBD1 (6 bases). V was clipped by 4 bases and J by 6 bases, with 14 bases between them. CDR3 size: 13 residues. CDR1 is SGDLS, CDR2 YYNGEE, per germline. Here the CDR3 DNA reads TGTGCCAGCAGCTCTGGACAGCACGGCGAGCAGTACTTC. This codes for CASSSGQHGEQYF.